What follows are 27 T cell receptor beta chains derived from one specimen sequenced in a study of cytomegalovirus exposure and HLA in healthy donors. The PCR employed 60 Vbeta primers together with 13 Jbeta primers. Here immunoSEQ multiplex PCR was the method, and the copy in TCRdb shows in-frame clones only, minus some. The sample yields 150,000 to 200,000 clones, around 73% seen once. The sample consisted of PBMCs. Receptor source: a woman under 30 in good health and CMV-seropositive.

The chain combines TRBV7-6 with TRBJ2-5; 7 bases fit TRBD2. The CDR3 totals 15 residues. Germline CDR1 and CDR2: SGHVS and FNYEAQ. V lost 3 bases and J lost 4; bases outside the gene matches: 8. CDR3 residues: CASSFKGGVPETQYF. The CDR3 region has the DNA TGTGCCAGCAGCTTTAAGGGAGGGGTCCCAGAGACCCAGTACTTC.

This clone was counted a few times. The chain uses TRBV25-1 and TRBJ1-6, with D unclear. Germline loops: CDR1 MGHDK, CDR2 SYGVNS. This CDR3 comprises 12 residues. The V end lost 3 bases, the J end lost 12 bases, and 9 bases lay between the germline ends. For the CDR3, the DNA is TGTGCCAGCAGTGAGGTTCGGGAACCCCTCCACTTT. It yields the protein CASSEVREPLHF.

The V gene is TRBV5-1, the J gene TRBJ1-2, with 11 nucleotides matching TRBD1. This CDR3 is built from 16 residues. V was pared by 4 bases and J by 7 bases, with 12 bases of the junction left unmatched. Germline assignment: CDR1 SGHRS and CDR2 YFSETQ. CDR3 in DNA: TGCGCCAGCAGCAAAGCCTCGGACAGGGGGCTCGTTGGCTACACCTTC. Its translation: CASSKASDRGLVGYTF.

The chain employs TRBV5-1 and TRBJ2-3; 10 bases align to TRBD2. This CDR3 region has 16 residues. Germline CDR1 and CDR2: SGHRS and YFSETQ. V lost 0 bases, J lost 3 bases, and 4 bases stayed unmatched. This chain's CDR3 is CASSLDLAGETDTQYF. In DNA form, the CDR3 reads TGCGCCAGCAGCTTGGATCTAGCGGGGGAGACAGATACGCAGTATTTT.

This clone was seen once. V usage is TRBV28 and J usage is TRBJ2-3; weak D call: TRBD1 (6 bases). The CDR3 is 14 amino acids. V was cut by 8 bases and J by 1 base, with 13 bases left in between. CDR1 and CDR2 from the germline V gene are MDHEN and SYDVKM. CDR3 DNA sequence: TGTGCCAGCGGGAAGAACAGGGGCACAGATACGCAGTATTTT. This codes for CASGKNRGTDTQYF.

The rearrangement links TRBV7-8 to TRBJ1-2, with D unclear. The V end lost 0 bases, the J end lost 5 bases, and 10 bases lay between the germline ends. The CDR3 has 14 residues. In germline, CDR1 is SGHVS, CDR2 FQNEAQ. CDR3 in DNA: TGTGCCAGCAGCTTAGCGAATAGTGGTTATGGCTACACCTTC. Amino acids: CASSLANSGYGYTF.

The chain uses TRBV19 and TRBJ1-1; tentative D call: TRBD1 (5 bases). Germline values: CDR1 LNHDA, CDR2 SQIVND (reference sequence). The CDR3 has 13 residues. V was pared by 5 bases and J by 3 bases, with 10 bases between. The CDR3 region is CASSSQGYTEAFF. The CDR3 DNA reads TGTGCCAGTAGTTCCCAGGGTTACACTGAAGCTTTCTTT.

This chain connects TRBV28 to TRBJ2-5, with a possible D match to TRBD1 (5 bases). Trimming cost V 8 bases and J 1 base, with 11 bases left between them. This CDR3 has 13 amino acids. Germline-derived CDR1 and CDR2 are MDHEN and SYDVKM. The CDR3 spells CASAFDSQETQYF. Written as DNA, the CDR3 is TGTGCCAGCGCCTTTGACAGCCAAGAGACCCAGTACTTC. Together with reference TRBV28 and TRBJ2-5, the CDR3 gives the full variable domain: DVKVTQSSRYLVKRTGEKVFLECVQDMDHENMFWYRQDPGLGLRLIYFSYDVKMKEKGDIPEGYSVSREKKERFSLILESASTNQTSMYLCASAFDSQETQYFGPGTRLLVL.

This chain links TRBV28 with TRBJ1-1, with 7 bases fitting TRBD1. V was pared by 6 bases and J by 7 bases, with 8 bases of the junction left unmatched. There are 13 residues in the CDR3. Germline-derived CDR1 and CDR2 are MDHEN and SYDVKM. The CDR3 sequence: CASRPGTVGEAFF. The DNA for the CDR3 is TGTGCCAGCAGACCCGGGACAGTGGGTGAAGCTTTCTTT.

This clone was detected a few times. The chain couples TRBV5-3 to TRBJ1-1; weak D call: TRBD1 (6 bases). TRBV5-3 is reported as an ORF; its role is uncertain. Trimming removed 8 bases from V and 1 base from J, with 15 bases in between. The CDR3 is made up of 14 amino acids. CDR3 loop: CASSQDSQNTEAFF. The CDR3, as DNA: TGTGCCAGCAGCCAGGACAGCCAGAACACTGAAGCTTTCTTT.

V is TRBV7-9 and J is TRBJ1-6, with a weak D call TRBD1 (6 bases). The V gene's germline CDR1 is SEHNR and CDR2 FQNEAQ (reference sequence). This CDR3 is built from 17 residues. The V gene lost 5 bases and the J gene lost 0 bases, with 14 bases spanning the gap. The CDR3 is CASSRGQLLSYNSPLHF. The CDR3 DNA is TGTGCCAGCAGCCGTGGACAGCTCCTCTCCTATAATTCACCCCTCCACTTT.

This chain connects TRBV4-1 to TRBJ1-4; 8 bases map to TRBD1. Trimming at V came to 2 bases and at J to 7 bases, leaving 3 bases not matched to a gene. CDR1 MGHRA and CDR2 YSYEKL come from the germline V gene. The CDR3 extends over 14 amino acids. CDR3 sequence reads: CASSQTGGGEKLFF. In DNA form, the CDR3 reads TGCGCCAGCAGCCAAACAGGGGGGGGTGAAAAACTGTTTTTT.

This rearrangement joins TRBV4-2 to TRBJ2-2; the match to TRBD2 covers 12 bases. After removal of 4 bases from V and 7 bases from J, the junction contained 13 bases not matched to a gene. Per germline, CDR1 LGHNA and CDR2 YNFKEQ. This CDR3 has 18 amino acids. CDR3 sequence: CASSPTLAGGPSVGELFF. CDR3 DNA: TGTGCCAGCAGCCCGACTCTAGCGGGGGGGCCTTCAGTCGGGGAGCTGTTTTTT.

On this clone: At one boundary the junction diverges from the germline segment, which might be a read error. The rearrangement links TRBV9 to TRBJ1-5; D uncertain. This CDR3 contains 14 residues. CDR1 and CDR2 from the germline V gene are SGDLS and YYNGEE. The CDR3 loop reads CASSVGPSSQPQHF. The CDR3 coding sequence is TGTGCCAGCAGCGTAGGCCCTAGCAGTCAGCCCCAGCATTTT.

This chain links TRBV7-8 with TRBJ2-7, with 7 bases matching TRBD1. V lost 5 bases and J lost 2; bases outside the gene matches: 12. Germline values: CDR1 SGHVS, CDR2 FQNEAQ. This CDR3 is built from 16 residues. CDR3 amino acids: CASSAQGIVGTYEQYF. CDR3 in DNA: TGTGCCAGCAGCGCACAGGGGATCGTCGGGACCTACGAGCAGTACTTC.

This clone was seen a handful of times. This chain links TRBV13 with TRBJ1-6; D perhaps matches TRBD1 (6 bases). The CDR3 consists of 13 residues. Germline V CDR1 and CDR2: PRHDT, FYEKMQ (reference sequence). Trimming left V 5 bases short and J 10 bases short, with 12 bases between. CDR3 in amino acids: CASSGRGWSPLHF. DNA of the CDR3: TGTGCCAGCAGCGGTAGGGGGTGGTCACCCCTCCACTTT. Based on the CDR3 plus reference TRBV13 and TRBJ1-6, the full variable domain is AAGVIQSPRHLIKEKRETATLKCYPIPRHDTVYWYQQGPGQDPQFLISFYEKMQSDKGSIPDRFSAQQFSDYHSELNMSSLELGDSALYFCASSGRGWSPLHFGNGTRLTVT.

This clone was counted a few times. This chain joins TRBV5-4 and TRBJ2-3, with 10 bases that match TRBD2. Looked up from germline, CDR1 is SGHNT and CDR2 is YYREEE (reference sequence). The CDR3 covers 16 residues. V gave up 2 bases and J gave up 7 bases; unmatched junction bases: 10. The CDR3: CASSFPPAGGPNTQYF. The DNA for the CDR3 is TGTGCCAGCAGCTTCCCTCCAGCGGGGGGGCCAAATACGCAGTATTTT.

This chain joins TRBV11-2 and TRBJ1-5; perhaps TRBD1 as D (5 bases). This CDR3 contains 16 residues. CDR1 is SGHAT and CDR2 is FQNNGV in the germline V gene. With 0 bases removed from V and 3 bases from J, the gap between germline ends came to 12 bases. CDR3 residues: CASSLDWAQDNQPQHF. The DNA of the CDR3 is TGTGCCAGCAGCTTAGATTGGGCACAGGACAATCAGCCCCAGCATTTT.

V is TRBV4-3 and J is TRBJ1-6; D is undetermined. The V end lost 2 bases, the J end lost 0 bases, and 17 bases lay between the germline ends. Looked up from germline, CDR1 is LGHNA and CDR2 is YSLEER. This CDR3 has 19 residues. The CDR3 DNA reads as TGCGCCAGCAGCCAATTTGAATCGATAGCGAGCTCCTATAATTCACCCCTCCACTTT. Its translation is CASSQFESIASSYNSPLHF.

The chain employs TRBV5-6 and TRBJ2-1, with D possibly being TRBD1 (6 bases). Deletions cut 4 bases from V and 3 bases from J, with 17 bases between. Germline values: CDR1 SGHDT, CDR2 YYEEEE. The CDR3 runs to 16 residues. CDR3 in amino acids: CASSRGPQGFYNEQFF. Here the CDR3 DNA reads TGTGCCAGCAGCCGTGGTCCACAGGGCTTCTACAATGAGCAGTTCTTC.

The rearrangement uses TRBV5-4 and TRBJ1-5; D might be TRBD1 (6 bases). CDR1 and CDR2 from the germline V gene are SGHNT and YYREEE (reference sequence). Trimming removed 0 bases at V and 6 bases at J, with 7 bases between. The CDR3 covers 13 residues. The CDR3 sequence: CASSLGGGQPQHF. CDR3 coding DNA: TGTGCCAGCAGCTTGGGAGGGGGTCAGCCCCAGCATTTT.

The chain joins TRBV11-2 to TRBJ2-3; D unclear. The CDR3 runs 13 residues. Germline loops: CDR1 SGHAT, CDR2 FQNNGV. V lost 5 bases and J 1 base, leaving 7 bases between the germline ends. For the CDR3, the DNA is TGTGCCAGCAGCCCGGCGGGCACAGATACGCAGTATTTT. Its protein is CASSPAGTDTQYF.

This clone was observed once. J is TRBJ1-6 and V is TRBV7-2; D gene uncertain. From germline, CDR1 is SGHTA and CDR2 FQGNSA. There are 15 residues in the CDR3. V dropped 1 base and J dropped 6 bases, with 10 bases sitting between them. CDR3 in amino acids: CASSLGFQINSPLHF. Here the CDR3 DNA reads TGTGCCAGCAGCTTAGGTTTCCAGATTAATTCACCCCTCCACTTT.

The chain carries TRBV2 and TRBJ1-4; the D is unclear. The CDR3 sequence is 14 residues long. The germline V gene has CDR1 SNHLY and CDR2 FYNNEI. The ends were cut back, 7 bases at V and 0 bases at J, with 9 bases in the middle. CDR3 protein: CASNTDSTNEKLFF. The CDR3 DNA follows: TGTGCCAGCAACACGGACTCAACTAATGAAAAACTGTTTTTT.

V usage is TRBV7-8 and J usage is TRBJ1-2, with D maybe TRBD1 (6 bases). Per germline, CDR1 SGHVS and CDR2 FQNEAQ. This CDR3 comprises 14 residues. Trimming shortened V by 3 bases and J by 4 bases, and 12 bases separated the two germline ends. This chain's CDR3 is CASSFPRTVYGYTF. CDR3 nucleotide sequence: TGTGCCAGCAGCTTCCCAAGGACAGTCTATGGCTACACCTTC.

The J gene is TRBJ1-2, the V gene TRBV5-1; a possible D gene is TRBD1 (6 bases). The CDR3 runs to 14 residues. Germline lookup yields CDR1 SGHRS and CDR2 YFSETQ. V lost 4 bases and J lost 12, with 22 bases in between. The CDR3 here is CASSTTSAGTKNTF. Written as DNA, the CDR3 is TGCGCCAGCAGCACAACCTCTGCCGGGACAAAGAACACCTTC.

The rearrangement links TRBV7-6 to TRBJ2-5; possibly TRBD1 for D (5 bases). The V and J ends lost 5 bases and 4 bases respectively, with 8 bases between them. Germline V gene data show CDR1 as SGHVS and CDR2 as FNYEAQ. There are 12 residues in the CDR3. CDR3 sequence: CASSITGETQYF. The CDR3 DNA reads TGTGCCAGCAGCATAACAGGAGAGACCCAGTACTTC. Using reference TRBV7-6 and TRBJ2-5 for the parts outside the CDR3, the full variable domain is GAGVSQSPRYKVTKRGQDVALRCDPISGHVSLYWYRQALGQGPEFLTYFNYEAQQDKSGLPNDRFSAERPEGSISTLTIQRTEQRDSAMYRCASSITGETQYFGPGTRLLVL.